A selection of T cell receptor beta chains follows, all from one sample in a study of cytomegalovirus exposure and HLA in healthy donors. Produced via immunoSEQ multiplex PCR; TCRdb's table is partial and in-frame only. Of 120,000 to 150,000 clones in the sample, 70% to 80% were seen once. What was sequenced was PBMCs. These receptors came from a female donor in good health and CMV-seronegative. CDR3s include the opening cysteine and the closing phenylalanine or tryptophan. A D gene is named only where the DNA matches it firmly. Part of the rows lack a size; the others show once, few, many or a class for expanded clones.

TRBJ2-2 - TRBV29-1 - CSAGGTTNTGELFF TGCAGCGCTGGCGGCACCACGAACACCGGGGAGCTGTTTTTT
TRBJ1-1 - TRBV19 TRBD1 CASSRGTGGWAEAFF TGTGCCAGTAGTAGGGGGACAGGGGGCTGGGCTGAAGCTTTCTTT
TRBJ2-3 - TRBV7-9 TRBD2 CASSSRTSGSLTDTQYF TGTGCCAGCAGCTCCAGGACTAGCGGGAGTCTGACAGATACGCAGTATTTT
TRBJ2-1 - TRBV4-1 - CASSQDRAGLKGDEQFF TGCGCCAGCAGCCAAGATCGGGCGGGCCTCAAGGGTGATGAGCAGTTCTTC
TRBJ2-1 - TRBV5-8 - CASSLDGGSEQFF TGTGCCAGCAGCCTGGACGGGGGTAGTGAGCAGTTCTTC
TRBJ2-1 - TRBV6-5 TRBD1 CASRLPGQGVGEQFF TGTGCCAGCAGGCTACCGGGACAGGGTGTAGGTGAGCAGTTCTTC
TRBJ2-3 - TRBV9 - CASSVATGRGNTQYF TGTGCCAGCAGCGTAGCTACGGGCAGGGGAAATACGCAGTATTTT
TRBJ1-2 - TRBV14 TRBD1 CASSRDRGDRYGYTF TGTGCCAGCAGCCGGGACAGGGGAGACCGCTATGGCTACACCTTC
TRBJ2-5 - TRBV5-4 - CASSQDRTGETQYF TGTGCCAGCAGCCAGGACAGAACAGGGGAGACCCAGTACTTC
TRBJ1-6 once TRBV9 TRBD1 CASSASGTAVSPLHF TGTGCCAGCAGCGCCTCCGGGACAGCCGTTTCACCCCTCCACTTT
TRBJ1-2 - TRBV27 - CASSLSPGGFTWGYTF TGTGCCAGCAGTTTATCACCCGGGGGGTTTACTTGGGGCTACACCTTC